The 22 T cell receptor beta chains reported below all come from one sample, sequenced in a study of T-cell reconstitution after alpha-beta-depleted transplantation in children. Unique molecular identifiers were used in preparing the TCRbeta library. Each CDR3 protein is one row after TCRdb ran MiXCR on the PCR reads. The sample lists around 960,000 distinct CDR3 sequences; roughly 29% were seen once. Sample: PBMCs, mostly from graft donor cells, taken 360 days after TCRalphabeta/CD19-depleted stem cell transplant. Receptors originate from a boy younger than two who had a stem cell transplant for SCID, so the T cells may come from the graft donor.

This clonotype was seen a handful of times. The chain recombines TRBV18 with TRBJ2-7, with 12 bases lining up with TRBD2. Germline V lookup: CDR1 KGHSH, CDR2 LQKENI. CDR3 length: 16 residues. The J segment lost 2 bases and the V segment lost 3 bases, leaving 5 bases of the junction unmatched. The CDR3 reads CASSPRTSGVPYEQYF. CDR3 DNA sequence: TGTGCCAGCTCACCCAGGACTAGCGGGGTCCCCTACGAGCAGTACTTC. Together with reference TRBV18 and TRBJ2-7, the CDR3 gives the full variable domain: NAGVMQNPRHLVRRRGQEARLRCSPMKGHSHVYWYRQLPEEGLKFMVYLQKENIIDESGMPKERFSAEFPKEGPSILRIQQVVRGDSAAYFCASSPRTSGVPYEQYFGPGTRLTVT.

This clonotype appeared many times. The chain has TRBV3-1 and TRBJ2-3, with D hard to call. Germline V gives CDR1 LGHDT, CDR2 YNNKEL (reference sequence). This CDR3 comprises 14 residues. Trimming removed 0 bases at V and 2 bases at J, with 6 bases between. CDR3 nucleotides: TGTGCCAGCAGCCAAGACGCCTCCACAGATACGCAGTATTTT. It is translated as CASSQDASTDTQYF.

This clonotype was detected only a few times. Here the CDR3 DNA reads TGTGCCAGCAGCCCCACCGGACCGGGCAATCAGCCCCAGCATTTT. Translating it yields CASSPTGPGNQPQHF. The J gene is TRBJ1-5, the V gene TRBV7-2; the D is unclear. Trimming removed 5 bases at V and 2 bases at J, with 13 bases between. Germline V gene data show CDR1 as SGHTA and CDR2 as FQGNSA. CDR3 length: 15 amino acids.

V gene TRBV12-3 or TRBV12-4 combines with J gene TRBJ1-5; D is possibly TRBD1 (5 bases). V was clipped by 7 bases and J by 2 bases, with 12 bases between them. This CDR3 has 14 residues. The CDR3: CASTRGDGNQPQHF. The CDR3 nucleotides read TGTGCCAGCACTCGGGGGGACGGCAATCAGCCCCAGCATTTT.

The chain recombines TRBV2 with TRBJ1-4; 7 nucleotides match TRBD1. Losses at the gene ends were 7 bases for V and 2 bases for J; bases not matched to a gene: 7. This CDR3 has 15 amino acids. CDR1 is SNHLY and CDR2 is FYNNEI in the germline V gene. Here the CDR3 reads CASTRRQGTNEKLFF. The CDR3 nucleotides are TGTGCCAGCACTCGAAGACAGGGCACTAATGAAAAACTGTTTTTT.

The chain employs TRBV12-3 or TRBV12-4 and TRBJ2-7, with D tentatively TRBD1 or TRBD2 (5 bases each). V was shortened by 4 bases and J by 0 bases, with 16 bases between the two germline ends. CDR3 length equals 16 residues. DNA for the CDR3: TGTGCCAGCAGTTCCTATCACGGGACGGTCTCCTACGAGCAGTACTTC. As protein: CASSSYHGTVSYEQYF.

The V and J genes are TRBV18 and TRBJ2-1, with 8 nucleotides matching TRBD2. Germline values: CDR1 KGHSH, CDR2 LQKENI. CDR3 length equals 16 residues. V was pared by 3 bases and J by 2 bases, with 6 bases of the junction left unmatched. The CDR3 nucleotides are TGTGCCAGCTCACCTCTTGGGCGGGGGGCCTACAATGAGCAGTTCTTC. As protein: CASSPLGRGAYNEQFF.

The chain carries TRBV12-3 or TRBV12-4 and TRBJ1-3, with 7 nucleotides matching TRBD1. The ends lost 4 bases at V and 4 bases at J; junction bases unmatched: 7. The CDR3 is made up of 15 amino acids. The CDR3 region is CASSSGTALGNTIYF. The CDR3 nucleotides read TGTGCCAGCAGTTCCGGGACAGCTCTAGGAAACACCATATATTTT.

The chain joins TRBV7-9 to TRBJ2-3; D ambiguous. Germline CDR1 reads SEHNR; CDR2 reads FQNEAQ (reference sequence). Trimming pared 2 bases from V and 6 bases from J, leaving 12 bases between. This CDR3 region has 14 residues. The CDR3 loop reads CASSLSVAVDTQYF. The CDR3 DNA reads TGTGCCAGCAGCTTAAGTGTAGCCGTGGATACGCAGTATTTT.

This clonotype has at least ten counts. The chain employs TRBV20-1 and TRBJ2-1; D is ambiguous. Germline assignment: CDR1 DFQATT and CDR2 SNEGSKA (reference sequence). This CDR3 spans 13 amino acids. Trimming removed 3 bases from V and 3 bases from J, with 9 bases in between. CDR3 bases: TGCAGTGCTAGTCCCTGGGTCTACAATGAGCAGTTCTTC. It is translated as CSASPWVYNEQFF.

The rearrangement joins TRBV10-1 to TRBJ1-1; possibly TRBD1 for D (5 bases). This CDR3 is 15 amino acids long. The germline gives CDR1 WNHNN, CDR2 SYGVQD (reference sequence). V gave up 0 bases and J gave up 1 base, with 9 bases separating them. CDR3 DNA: TGCGCCAGCAGTGAGTCGACAGTGGGGAACACTGAAGCTTTCTTT. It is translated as CASSESTVGNTEAFF.

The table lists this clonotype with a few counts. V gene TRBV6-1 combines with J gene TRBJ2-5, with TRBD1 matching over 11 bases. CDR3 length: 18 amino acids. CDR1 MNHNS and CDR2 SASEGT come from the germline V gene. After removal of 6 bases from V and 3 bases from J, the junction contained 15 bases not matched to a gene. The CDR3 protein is CASSRAFPSGQGEETQYF. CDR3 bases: TGTGCCAGCAGCCGCGCATTTCCCTCGGGACAGGGGGAAGAGACCCAGTACTTC.

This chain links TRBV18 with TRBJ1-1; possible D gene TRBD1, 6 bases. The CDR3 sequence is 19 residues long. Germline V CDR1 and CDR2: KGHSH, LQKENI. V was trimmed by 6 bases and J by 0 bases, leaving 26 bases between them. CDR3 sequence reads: CASSKMNPGQGKMNTEAFF. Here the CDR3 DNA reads TGTGCCAGCTCCAAAATGAACCCGGGACAAGGGAAAATGAACACTGAAGCTTTCTTT.

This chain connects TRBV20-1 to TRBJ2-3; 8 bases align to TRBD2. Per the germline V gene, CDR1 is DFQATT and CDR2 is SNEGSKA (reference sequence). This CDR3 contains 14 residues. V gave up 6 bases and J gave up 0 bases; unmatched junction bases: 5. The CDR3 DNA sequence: TGCAGTGCGGCGAGCGGGAGTAGCACAGATACGCAGTATTTT. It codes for CSAASGSSTDTQYF.

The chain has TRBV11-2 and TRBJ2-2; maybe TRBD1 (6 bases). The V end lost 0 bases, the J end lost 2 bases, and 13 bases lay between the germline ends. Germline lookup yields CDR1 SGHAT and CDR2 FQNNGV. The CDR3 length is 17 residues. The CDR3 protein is CASSLEGALINTGELFF. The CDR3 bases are TGTGCCAGCAGCTTAGAGGGGGCGCTTATTAACACCGGGGAGCTGTTTTTT.

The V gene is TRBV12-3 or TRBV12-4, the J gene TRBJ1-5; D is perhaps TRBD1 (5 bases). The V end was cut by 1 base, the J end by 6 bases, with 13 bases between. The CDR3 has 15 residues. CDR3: CASSLGGISSQPQHF. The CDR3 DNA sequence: TGTGCCAGCAGTTTAGGGGGGATATCGAGTCAGCCCCAGCATTTT.

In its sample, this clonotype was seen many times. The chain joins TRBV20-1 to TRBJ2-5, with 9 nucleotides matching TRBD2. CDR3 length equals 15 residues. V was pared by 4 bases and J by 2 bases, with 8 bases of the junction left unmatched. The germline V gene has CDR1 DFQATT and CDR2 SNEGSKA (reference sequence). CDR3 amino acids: CSAKGSGGPQETQYF. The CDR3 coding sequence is TGCAGTGCTAAAGGTAGCGGGGGCCCGCAAGAGACCCAGTACTTC.

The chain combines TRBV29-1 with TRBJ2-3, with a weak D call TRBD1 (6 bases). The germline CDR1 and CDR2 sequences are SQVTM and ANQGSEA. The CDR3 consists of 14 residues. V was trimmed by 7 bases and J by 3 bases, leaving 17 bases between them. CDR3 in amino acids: CSGNRAVGTDTQYF. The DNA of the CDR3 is TGCAGCGGGAACAGGGCGGTAGGGACAGATACGCAGTATTTT.

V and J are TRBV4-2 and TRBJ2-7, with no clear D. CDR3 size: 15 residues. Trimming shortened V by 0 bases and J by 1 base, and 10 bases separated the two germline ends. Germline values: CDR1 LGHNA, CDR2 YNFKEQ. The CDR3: CASSQEYGVSYEQYF. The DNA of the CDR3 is TGTGCCAGCAGCCAAGAGTACGGTGTTTCCTACGAGCAGTACTTC.

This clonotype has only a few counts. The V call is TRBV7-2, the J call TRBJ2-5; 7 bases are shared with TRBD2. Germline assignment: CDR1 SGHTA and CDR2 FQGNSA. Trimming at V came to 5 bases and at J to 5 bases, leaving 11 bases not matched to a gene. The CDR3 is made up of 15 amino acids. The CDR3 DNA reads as TGTGCCAGCAGCCCTCCGGGAGGACCACTGGAGACCCAGTACTTC. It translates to CASSPPGGPLETQYF.

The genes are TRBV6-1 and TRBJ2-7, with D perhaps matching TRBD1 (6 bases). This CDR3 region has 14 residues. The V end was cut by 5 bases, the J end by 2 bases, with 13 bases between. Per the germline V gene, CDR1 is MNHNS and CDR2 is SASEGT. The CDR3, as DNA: TGTGCCAGCAGTCCTAACAGGGCAGCCTACGAGCAGTACTTC. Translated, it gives CASSPNRAAYEQYF.

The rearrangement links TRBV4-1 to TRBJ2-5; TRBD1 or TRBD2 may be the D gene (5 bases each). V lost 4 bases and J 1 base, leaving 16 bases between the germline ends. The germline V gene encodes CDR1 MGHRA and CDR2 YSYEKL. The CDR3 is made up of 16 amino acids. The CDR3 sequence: CASSPRNRGGQETQYF. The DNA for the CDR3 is TGCGCCAGCAGCCCGAGGAATCGGGGCGGCCAAGAGACCCAGTACTTC.